This T cell receptor beta chain is from a study of tumor and adjacent non-tumor tissue in lung cancer. Study summary: Samples averaged approximately 3.9 million productive TCRbeta reads each.

As to this clonotype: One end of the junction is discordant with germline, which a read error may explain.

TCRbeta libraries were built with three rounds of nested PCR, modified from ARM-PCR. One entry per CDR3 protein, called by TCRdb with MiXCR from the multiplex PCR reads. The data show approximately 110,000 distinct CDR3 sequences, around 57% seen once. The CDR3 sequence is 18 residues long. Germline CDR1 reads SGHAT; CDR2 reads FQNNGV. RNA was extracted from bulk tissue without any cell sorting. More than 3 cm separated this lung sample from the edge of the tumor. The chain recombines TRBV11-2 with TRBJ2-1; tentatively, D is TRBD1 (7 bases). The clonotype was recovered from a man in his 60s with non-small cell lung cancer. The sample taken for sequencing was distant non-tumor lung tissue. The CDR3 region is CARSLGLAGGGSYYEQFF. In DNA form, the CDR3 reads TGTGCCAGGAGCTTAGGGCTAGCAGGGGGAGGCTCCTACTATGAGCAGTTCTTC.